This entry describes one TCR beta chain. What it binds is unknown. Any history of autoimmune disease or systemic immunosuppression disqualified patients. This record belongs to a study of OX40 agonist ivuxolimab in advanced cancers. Study-level information: The study gave patients intravenous ivuxolimab at 0.01 to 10 mg/kg every 2 weeks. Findings and limits, study-wide: Expanded clones were, on average, more numerous in CD8+ T cells than in CD4+.

Clones were read by immunoSEQ multiplex PCR, and TCRdb kept only the in-frame ones, dropping some. Among some 86,000 clones listed, more than 85% were seen once. The CDR3 covers 14 residues. V lost 5 bases to trimming and J lost 0 bases, with 8 bases between them. CDR1 is MNHNS and CDR2 is SASEGT in the germline V gene. This chain joins TRBV6-1 and TRBJ1-3; no firm D call. The clonotype originates from an adult with an advanced solid tumor such as melanoma, head and neck, liver or kidney cancer. This specimen consisted of CD4+ or CD8+ T cells sorted from blood, obtained in a trial of the OX40 agonist ivuxolimab. The CDR3 loop reads CASSRPSSGNTIYF. The DNA for the CDR3 is TGTGCCAGCAGTCGGCCGAGCTCTGGAAACACCATATATTTT.